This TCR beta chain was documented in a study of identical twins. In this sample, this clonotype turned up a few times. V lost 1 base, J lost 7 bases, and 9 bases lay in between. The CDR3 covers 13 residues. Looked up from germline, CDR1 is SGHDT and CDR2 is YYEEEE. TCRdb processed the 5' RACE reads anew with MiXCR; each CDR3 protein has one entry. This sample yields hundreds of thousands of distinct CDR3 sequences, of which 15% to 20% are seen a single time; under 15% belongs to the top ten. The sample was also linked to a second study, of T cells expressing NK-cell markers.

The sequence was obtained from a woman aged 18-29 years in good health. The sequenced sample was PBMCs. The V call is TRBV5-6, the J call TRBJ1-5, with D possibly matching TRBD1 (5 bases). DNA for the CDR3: TGTGCCAGCAGCTTGTTTCAGGGACAGCCCCAGCATTTT. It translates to CASSLFQGQPQHF.